The TCR beta chain described here comes from a study of blood T cell repertoires in COVID-19. The wider study: Both acute and convalescent COVID-19 samples were obtained from the United States, Italy and Spain. Nucleic acid was either cDNA or gDNA, and it came from T cells, B-cell-depleted T cells, or PBMCs.

V lost 4 bases and J 0 bases, leaving 19 bases between the germline ends. There are 18 residues in the CDR3. CDR1 and CDR2 (germline): LGHDT, YNNKEL (reference sequence). Under the authors' procedure: Using reference gene primer amplification, nucleated cell counts were estimated. The repertoire was sequenced with immunoSEQ multiplex PCR; TCRdb's copy has only in-frame clones and lacks some. From that table come the V and J calls and clone size; the DNA was used to work out D and trimming. This repertoire shows tens of thousands of clones, 88% found once; its top ten account for around 9.8%. The receptor comes from a human donor in a cohort sampled during active COVID-19. The rearrangement uses TRBV3-1 (or the pseudogene TRBV3-2) and TRBJ2-4; D gene ambiguous. The sequenced sample consisted of peripheral blood. The chain's CDR3 is CASSPGDYELGAKNIQYF. Here the CDR3 DNA reads TGTGCCAGCAGCCCAGGTGATTATGAACTGGGAGCCAAAAACATTCAGTACTTC.